This T cell receptor beta chain was captured in a study of cytomegalovirus exposure and HLA in healthy donors. At the level of the study: An analysis done earlier identified 100 million to 140 million unique TCR beta sequences from 190 million or so T cells. Study observations and caveats: In vitro data verified three CMV-associated chains as specific for CMV antigens. About 87% or about 30% of the time was how often most TCR beta V segments were productive, according to an earlier analysis. In a later analysis, at a false discovery rate of 0.05, fewer than 20,000 TCR beta sequences matched HLA alleles.

PCR was performed using 60 Vbeta and 13 Jbeta primers. Method: immunoSEQ multiplex PCR; TCRdb's copy keeps in-frame clones and lacks some. The sample holds more than 70,000 clones; over 75% are singletons and the top ten take under 7%. This clone has more than one count but fewer than ten. Its antigen is currently unknown. Losses at the gene ends were 4 bases for V and 6 bases for J; bases not matched to a gene: 8. The CDR3 runs to 15 residues. Per the germline V gene, CDR1 is SGHTA and CDR2 is FQGNSA. The TCR originated in a man aged 25 to 40 in good health and CMV-seropositive. Specimen: PBMCs. This sequence joins TRBV7-2 and TRBJ2-2, with 7 nucleotides matching TRBD1. CDR3: CASSSRGSFPGELFF. The CDR3 region has the DNA TGTGCCAGCAGCTCCAGGGGGTCTTTCCCCGGGGAGCTGTTTTTT.